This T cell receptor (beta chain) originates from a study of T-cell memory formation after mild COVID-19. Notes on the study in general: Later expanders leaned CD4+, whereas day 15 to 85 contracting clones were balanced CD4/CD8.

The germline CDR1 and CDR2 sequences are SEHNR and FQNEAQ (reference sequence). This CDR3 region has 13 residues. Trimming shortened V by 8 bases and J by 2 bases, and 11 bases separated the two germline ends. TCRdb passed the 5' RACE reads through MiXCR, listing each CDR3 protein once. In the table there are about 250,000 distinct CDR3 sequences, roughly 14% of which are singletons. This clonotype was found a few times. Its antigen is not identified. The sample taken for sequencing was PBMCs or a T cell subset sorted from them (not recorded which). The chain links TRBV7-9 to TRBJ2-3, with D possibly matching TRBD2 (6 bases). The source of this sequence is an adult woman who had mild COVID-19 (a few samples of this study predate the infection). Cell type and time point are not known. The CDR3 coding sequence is TGTGCCAGCCTTAGCGGATACACAGATACGCAGTATTTT. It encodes CASLSGYTDTQYF.